The T cell receptor beta chain described here comes from a study of ipilimumab plus nivolumab after autologous stem cell transplantation (dated by TCRdb to about 2021). About the full investigation: The median number of doses that trial patients received was about five for ipilimumab and under ten for nivolumab. Primary refractory and relapsed disease were included in the DLBCL cohort, with 18-month progression-free survival of 85.7% and 28.6%, respectively. Patients in the trial were undergoing autologous transplant and had high-risk diffuse large B cell lymphoma, mature T cell lymphoma, or multiple myeloma. The intent-to-treat population of the trial consisted of fewer than 45 patients.

The research as a whole found: The authors concluded that combined checkpoint inhibition appeared tolerable when used as consolidation after transplant. Per the authors, a biologic rationale for further study of the post-transplant checkpoint inhibition approach was offered by T cell receptor repertoire, regulatory T cell phenotype and gut microbiota profiles.

V trim: 10 bases; J trim: 0 bases; unmatched bases: 15. The CDR1 and CDR2 encoded by the germline V gene are SGHAT and FQNNGV. From its cysteine to its phenylalanine, the CDR3 spans 17 amino acids. Only the CDR3 region is kept as DNA, spanning 51 bases read in frame from base 1. A word on this clone: This clone's antigen is unknown. Base qualities are not recorded, but no much larger clone differs from it by a single base.

The method was the immunoSEQ multiplex PCR assay. The table was pulled from immuneACCESS by TCRdb, which kept in-frame rearrangements only. Such tables lose some clones; where checked, under half of the loss comes from unresolved V genes, and the rest has no known cause. For this sample the table gives about 84,000 clones, of which over 80% were detected only once. Together, the top ten hold around 2% of the sample. Ipilimumab was given at 1 mg/kg intravenously on day 1 of selected weeks, and checkpoint therapy started 14 to 28 days after autologous transplant. Nivolumab was administered at 3 mg/kg intravenously on day 1 of weeks 1, 4, 7, 10, and every two weeks through week 26. Combined checkpoint inhibition with ipilimumab and nivolumab as consolidation after autologous stem cell transplantation was tested in a Phase Ib clinical trial.

This receptor was obtained from a male donor with diffuse large B-cell lymphoma. Sequences were derived from PBMCs, sampled in a trial of ipilimumab plus nivolumab as post-transplant consolidation. This receptor chain uses TRBV11-2 and TRBJ2-1, with 7 central nucleotides matching TRBD2. The DNA is as follows: TGTGCCACGTCAATCAACCCAGCGGGGACCTCCTACAATGAGCAGTTCTTC. Translation gives CATSINPAGTSYNEQFF.